This entry lists 22 T cell receptor beta chains sequenced from one sample in a study of T cell changes during pregnancy in multiple sclerosis. The table came from immunoSEQ multiplex PCR; TCRdb's copy has only in-frame clones and leaves some out. The sample lists tens of thousands of clones, over 75% occurring once. The material sequenced was peripheral blood, taken in the first trimester of pregnancy. The receptors shown here come from a female donor in good health, enrolled as a control in a pregnancy study.

J is TRBJ2-3 and V is TRBV10-1; 7 bases are shared with TRBD1. After removal of 6 bases from V and 4 bases from J, the junction contained 10 bases not matched to a gene. CDR3 length: 15 amino acids. Germline V gene sequence: CDR1 WNHNN, CDR2 SYGVQD (reference sequence). Written as DNA, the CDR3 is TGCGCCAGCAGCCCACGACAGGGCCCTCCAGATACGCAGTATTTT. Protein sequence: CASSPRQGPPDTQYF.

Regarding this clone: This sample also contains other DNA sequences that code for the same CDR3. The chain couples TRBV18 to TRBJ2-7; 7 nucleotides agree with TRBD2. Germline loops: CDR1 KGHSH, CDR2 LQKENI. V lost 3 bases and J lost 4; bases outside the gene matches: 0. This CDR3 region has 12 residues. CDR3 amino acids: CASSPGGYEQYF. Here the CDR3 DNA reads TGTGCCAGCTCACCGGGGGGGTACGAGCAGTACTTC. The variable domain in full, with the rest retrieved from reference TRBV18 and TRBJ2-7, is NAGVMQNPRHLVRRRGQEARLRCSPMKGHSHVYWYRQLPEEGLKFMVYLQKENIIDESGMPKERFSAEFPKEGPSILRIQQVVRGDSAAYFCASSPGGYEQYFGPGTRLTVT.

The chain couples TRBV19 to TRBJ1-2; TRBD1 matches at 9 bases. This CDR3 comprises 15 residues. The V and J ends lost 6 bases and 7 bases, in that order; junction bases with no gene match: 12. CDR1 is LNHDA and CDR2 is SQIVND in the germline V gene (reference sequence). CDR3 sequence: CASSRGDRAMRGYTF. In nucleotides, the CDR3 is TGTGCCAGTAGCCGAGGGGACAGGGCGATGCGTGGCTACACCTTC.

The chain couples TRBV10-3 to TRBJ2-3; TRBD2 matches 7 bases. The CDR3 spans 15 residues. The trim removed 7 bases at V and 2 bases at J, leaving 9 bases unmatched. Germline V gives CDR1 ENHRY, CDR2 SYGVKD. The CDR3 reads CAIKAGGIVTDTQYF. The CDR3 nucleotides read TGTGCCATCAAGGCCGGGGGGATAGTCACAGATACGCAGTATTTT.

The chain recombines TRBV5-5 with TRBJ2-7; 7 bases line up with TRBD1. V dropped 0 bases and J dropped 2; count of bases not matched to a gene: 5. Germline V lookup: CDR1 SGHKS, CDR2 YYEKEE (reference sequence). The CDR3 contains 15 residues. As DNA, the CDR3 is TGTGCCAGCAGCTTGGAGGGGACAGTCCCCTACGAGCAGTACTTC. Translating it yields CASSLEGTVPYEQYF.

The chain uses TRBV2 and TRBJ1-5; TRBD1 matches at 8 bases. CDR3 length equals 14 residues. Germline-derived CDR1 and CDR2 are SNHLY and FYNNEI. Unmatched junction bases numbered 10, after V lost 6 bases and J lost 9 bases. Written as DNA, the CDR3 is TGTGCCAGCAGGGTACAGGGGGAAAGTGGGCCCCAGCATTTT. It translates to CASRVQGESGPQHF.

The chain is built from TRBV10-3 and TRBJ2-7; TRBD1 matches at 7 bases. Germline V gene data show CDR1 as ENHRY and CDR2 as SYGVKD. The CDR3 extends over 14 amino acids. J gave up 0 bases and V 3 bases, and 2 bases lay outside the gene matches. The DNA for the CDR3 is TGTGCCATCAGTGAAAACAGGGGCTCCTACGAGCAGTACTTC. It codes for CAISENRGSYEQYF.

The J gene is TRBJ2-7, the V gene TRBV7-9; 7 bases agree with TRBD1. The germline V gene encodes CDR1 SEHNR and CDR2 FQNEAQ (reference sequence). The CDR3 loop spans 12 amino acids. V shed 8 bases and J 1 base; nucleotides not matched to a gene: 2. In DNA, the CDR3 is TGTGCCAGCGGGACAGATTCCTACGAGCAGTACTTC. Translation gives CASGTDSYEQYF.

The chain carries TRBV19 and TRBJ1-1; a weak D match, TRBD1 (5 bases). The germline CDR1 and CDR2 sequences are LNHDA and SQIVND (reference sequence). This CDR3 is 15 amino acids long. Trimming took off 2 bases at V and 3 bases at J, with 13 bases between the two ends. CDR3 protein: CASSIPWGRDTEAFF. The CDR3 DNA reads TGTGCCAGTAGTATACCATGGGGCAGGGACACTGAAGCTTTCTTT.

This clone has a single count. The CDR3 sequence is CASSAPTGTSGGYYNEQFF. The CDR3 nucleotides read TGCGCCAGCAGCGCGCCAACCGGGACTAGCGGGGGATACTACAATGAGCAGTTCTTC. The V gene is TRBV5-1, the J gene TRBJ2-1; 14 bases align to TRBD2. J lost 3 bases, V lost 4 bases, and 12 bases had no gene match. CDR1 is SGHRS, CDR2 YFSETQ, per germline. The CDR3 extends over 19 amino acids.

V usage is TRBV21-1 and J usage is TRBJ1-2; TRBD1 is the table's D call, not checked against the DNA. TRBV21-1 is designated a pseudogene. The CDR3 length is 15 residues. The chain's CDR3 is CASSKQWQVSVGYTF. In DNA form, the CDR3 reads TGTGCCAGCAGCAAACAATGGCAGGTCTCGGTGGGCTACACCTTC.

This chain connects TRBV5-1 to TRBJ2-1, with 8 bases identical to TRBD2. This CDR3 has 16 residues. The trim removed 2 bases at V and 4 bases at J, leaving 8 bases unmatched. CDR1 is SGHRS and CDR2 is YFSETQ in the germline V gene. The CDR3 DNA reads as TGCGCCAGCAGCTTAGAAGGACTAGCCTTTTACAATGAGCAGTTCTTC. Translating it yields CASSLEGLAFYNEQFF.

This clone showed up just a few times. This chain connects TRBV19 to TRBJ1-2; TRBD1 aligns across 9 bases. Germline V gives CDR1 LNHDA, CDR2 SQIVND (reference sequence). Trimming cost V 6 bases and J 5 bases; bases outside gene matches: 4. This CDR3 has 13 residues. The CDR3 protein is CASRQDRGYGYTF. The CDR3 DNA is TGTGCCAGTAGGCAGGACAGGGGATATGGCTACACCTTC.

CDR3 bases: TGTGCCTGGAGTGGTGACAGGGAAAATCAGCCCCAGCATTTT. It yields the protein CAWSGDRENQPQHF. The chain uses TRBV30 and TRBJ1-5, with 7 bases that match TRBD1. CDR1 is GTSNPN, CDR2 SVGIG, per germline (reference sequence). V lost 1 base and J lost 4; bases outside the gene matches: 4. This CDR3 spans 14 amino acids.

This chain joins TRBV28 and TRBJ1-2; D is possibly TRBD1 (5 bases). V lost 3 bases to trimming and J lost 6 bases, with 11 bases between them. The germline V gene has CDR1 MDHEN and CDR2 SYDVKM. The CDR3 runs to 13 residues. The CDR3 bases are TGTGCCAGCAGTTTGGCAGGGTCCCATGGCTACACCTTC. It encodes CASSLAGSHGYTF.

The V and J genes are TRBV11-2 and TRBJ2-2; the D gene is possibly TRBD1 (5 bases). The V gene lost 1 base and the J gene lost 5 bases, with 11 bases spanning the gap. Germline V CDR1 and CDR2: SGHAT, FQNNGV. The CDR3 runs 15 residues. The CDR3 here is CASSLGQRQTGELFF. CDR3 DNA sequence: TGTGCCAGCAGCTTAGGACAGCGCCAGACCGGGGAGCTGTTTTTT.

The chain joins TRBV27 to TRBJ2-3; no clear D gene. From germline, CDR1 is MNHEY and CDR2 SMNVEV (reference sequence). V was shortened by 4 bases and J by 4 bases, with 12 bases between the two germline ends. This CDR3 comprises 14 residues. CDR3 region: CASSWASLSDTQYF. CDR3 nucleotide sequence: TGTGCCAGCAGTTGGGCATCCCTATCAGATACGCAGTATTTT.

This sequence joins TRBV11-2 and TRBJ1-4; the D gene is possibly TRBD1 (6 bases). Trimming removed 1 base from V and 5 bases from J, with 11 bases in between. The CDR3 is made up of 15 amino acids. Germline values: CDR1 SGHAT, CDR2 FQNNGV. The CDR3 region has the DNA TGTGCCAGCAGCTTAGGTGGGCAGGGGAATGAAAAACTGTTTTTT. Translated, it gives CASSLGGQGNEKLFF.

V usage is TRBV11-2 and J usage is TRBJ1-4; 11 nucleotides agree with TRBD1. Looked up from germline, CDR1 is SGHAT and CDR2 is FQNNGV. The length of the CDR3 is 14 residues. The V segment lost 5 bases and the J segment 5 bases; nucleotides outside the gene matches: 1. CDR3 region: CASSRTGGNEKLFF. The CDR3 DNA reads as TGTGCCAGCAGCAGGACAGGGGGCAATGAAAAACTGTTTTTT.

This sequence joins TRBV25-1 and TRBJ2-1; 7 bases are a match to TRBD1. V lost 5 bases to trimming and J lost 0 bases; unmatched junction nucleotides: 10. The CDR3 is 17 residues long. Germline V gene lookup returns CDR1 MGHDK and CDR2 SYGVNS. CDR3 amino acids: CASSTFSTGNSYNEQFF. CDR3 nucleotide sequence: TGTGCCAGCAGTACCTTCTCGACAGGGAACTCCTACAATGAGCAGTTCTTC.

The chain combines TRBV5-1 with TRBJ1-2; D unclear. The CDR3 contains 11 residues. The germline gives CDR1 SGHRS, CDR2 YFSETQ. V gave up 4 bases and J gave up 8 bases, with 9 bases separating them. CDR3 amino acids: CASSRDEGYTF. CDR3 coding DNA: TGCGCCAGCAGCCGGGATGAGGGCTACACCTTC.

DNA for the CDR3: TGTGCCAGCAGAGCTTTGGACTTACAACACGGGGAGCTGTTTTTT. It yields the protein CASRALDLQHGELFF. This chain joins TRBV6-5 and TRBJ2-2; a possible D gene is TRBD2 (5 bases). Germline assignment: CDR1 MNHEY and CDR2 SVGAGI. V was clipped by 6 bases and J by 7 bases, with 18 bases between them. CDR3 length equals 15 residues.